These T cell receptor beta chains were read from a single sample in a study of T cell repertoires in cytomegalovirus infection. TCRdb processed the reads anew with MiXCR; each CDR3 protein has one entry. Among roughly 730,000 distinct CDR3 sequences listed, 30% to 40% were seen once. These receptors have no identified antigens. This material consisted of cultured PBMCs, taken from culture after CMV antigen stimulation. The receptors come from a human donor in good health (CMV status not recorded). Some clones in this sample may be carry-over from other donors' samples. The CDR3 runs from the conserved cysteine through the conserved F or W. Each record gives: J gene, V gene, clone size, D gene, CDR3 protein, CDR3 DNA. D genes are given only for firm matches. The size entry is marked missing in some rows and otherwise reads once, few, many or a size class.

>TRBJ2-7|TRBV4-1|.|TRBD1
CASSQVVGQDSYEQYF
TGCGCCAGCAGCCAAGTGGTTGGACAGGACTCCTACGAGCAGTACTTC
>TRBJ2-3|TRBV6-5|few|TRBD2
CASSYEAGGTDTQYF
TGTGCCAGCAGTTACGAAGCGGGAGGCACAGATACGCAGTATTTT
>TRBJ2-2|TRBV6-1|few|TRBD2
CASSGISGTWGTGELFF
TGTGCCAGCAGTGGGATTAGCGGGACTTGGGGCACCGGGGAGCTGTTTTTT
>TRBJ2-5|TRBV7-6|.|.
CASSPRLVNQETQYF
TGTGCCAGCAGCCCCCGACTAGTCAACCAAGAGACCCAGTACTTC
>TRBJ2-1|TRBV6-2/TRBV6-3|.|TRBD1
CASRNRVGDSLFSYNEQFF
TGTGCCAGCAGAAACCGAGTAGGGGACAGCCTATTTTCCTACAATGAGCAGTTCTTC
>TRBJ2-2|TRBV12-3/TRBV12-4|few|TRBD2
CASSRGLAGLGELFF
TGTGCCAGCAGCAGGGGACTAGCGGGCCTCGGGGAGCTGTTTTTT
>TRBJ2-5|TRBV11-2|.|.
CASSQGRREASRETQYF
TGTGCCAGCAGCCAGGGTAGGAGGGAAGCCAGTCGAGAGACCCAGTACTTC
>TRBJ2-7|TRBV7-9|few|.
CASSLLQEIYEQYF
TGTGCCAGCAGCTTATTACAGGAGATCTACGAGCAGTACTTC
>TRBJ1-6|TRBV2|.|TRBD1
CASSPGQGSSPLHF
TGTGCCAGCAGTCCCGGACAGGGAAGTTCACCCCTCCACTTT
>TRBJ1-1|TRBV12-3/TRBV12-4|many|.
CASSLPTGNTEAFF
TGTGCCAGCAGTTTACCGACAGGGAACACTGAAGCTTTCTTT
>TRBJ2-7|TRBV20-1|.|TRBD2
CSVVGLAGDVPYEQYF
TGCAGTGTCGTGGGACTAGCGGGGGATGTCCCCTACGAGCAGTACTTC
>TRBJ2-1|TRBV2|few|TRBD2
CASRDGLAGHNEQFF
TGTGCCAGCAGGGACGGACTAGCGGGGCACAATGAGCAGTTCTTC
>TRBJ1-4|TRBV7-9|.|.
CASSFGGAGIEKLFF
TGTGCCAGCAGCTTCGGGGGGGCAGGTATTGAAAAACTGTTTTTT
>TRBJ1-6|TRBV7-2|.|.
CASSLAGAGSPLHF
TGTGCCAGCAGCCTAGCAGGGGCCGGGTCACCCCTCCACTTT
>TRBJ2-1|TRBV27|.|.
CASRTPENEQFF
TGTGCCAGCAGAACCCCTGAGAATGAGCAGTTCTTC
>TRBJ2-3|TRBV5-1|.|TRBD1
CASSRGTGGIGTDTQYF
TGCGCCAGCAGCCGAGGAACAGGGGGCATTGGGACAGATACGCAGTATTTT
>TRBJ1-1|TRBV7-9|.|TRBD1
CASSLALATGSNWPNTEAFF
TGTGCCAGCAGCTTAGCATTAGCGACAGGGAGCAATTGGCCGAACACTGAAGCTTTCTTT
>TRBJ1-5|TRBV6-2/TRBV6-3|few|.
CASTSQRNQPQHF
TGTGCCAGCACCTCCCAAAGAAATCAGCCCCAGCATTTT
>TRBJ2-7|TRBV5-1|.|TRBD1
CASSWGQGADEQYF
TGCGCCAGCAGCTGGGGACAGGGGGCCGACGAGCAGTACTTC
>TRBJ1-1|TRBV7-2|many|.
CASSRLLRDTEAFF
TGTGCCAGCAGCCGACTCTTGAGAGACACTGAAGCTTTCTTT
>TRBJ2-5|TRBV7-8|.|.
CASVLLSRTQYF
TGTGCCAGTGTACTCCTTTCCAGGACCCAGTACTTC
>TRBJ1-4|TRBV6-5|.|.
CASSSNGEKLFF
TGTGCCAGCAGTTCCAACGGGGAAAAACTGTTTTTT
>TRBJ2-7|TRBV7-9|.|.
CASSNDRASYEQYF
TGTGCCAGCAGCAACGACAGAGCCTCCTACGAGCAGTACTTC
>TRBJ2-7|TRBV4-1|.|.
CASSQDPTGSYEQYF
TGCGCCAGCAGCCAAGATCCAACGGGCTCCTACGAGCAGTACTTC
>TRBJ2-5|TRBV4-1|.|TRBD1
CASSHRTGSRETQYF
TGCGCCAGCAGCCACCGGACAGGGTCGCGGGAGACCCAGTACTTC
>TRBJ2-1|TRBV19|few|.
CASSIVKGGGRNNEQFF
TGTGCCAGTAGTATAGTCAAGGGAGGGGGCCGGAATAATGAGCAGTTCTTC
>TRBJ2-6|TRBV12-3/TRBV12-4|.|.
CASSLAGAVYLDSGANVLTF
TGTGCCAGCAGTTTAGCGGGGGCCGTTTATTTGGACTCTGGGGCCAACGTCCTGACTTTC
>TRBJ2-5|TRBV6-2/TRBV6-3|once|.
CASSYHWSGLQETQYF
TGTGCCAGCAGTTACCATTGGAGCGGTCTCCAAGAGACCCAGTACTTC
>TRBJ1-5|TRBV12-3/TRBV12-4|few|.
CASSLGTGRGDGNQPQHF
TGTGCCAGCAGTTTAGGGACGGGGCGAGGGGATGGCAATCAGCCCCAGCATTTT
>TRBJ2-1|TRBV20-1|once|.
CSAEGRDGVGYNEQFF
TGCAGTGCTGAAGGACGGGACGGGGTGGGCTACAATGAGCAGTTCTTC
>TRBJ2-3|TRBV6-4|.|.
CASSDDLGTDTQYF
TGTGCCAGCAGTGACGACCTAGGCACAGATACGCAGTATTTT
>TRBJ1-4|TRBV7-9|few|.
CASSLDIGNEKLFF
TGTGCCAGCAGCTTGGATATCGGTAATGAAAAACTGTTTTTT
>TRBJ2-1|TRBV19|few|.
CASSYQDRTYNEQFF
TGTGCCAGTAGTTACCAGGATAGGACCTACAATGAGCAGTTCTTC
>TRBJ2-7|TRBV12-3/TRBV12-4|few|TRBD1
CASSRTGGSYEQYF
TGTGCCAGCAGTCGGACAGGGGGGTCGTACGAGCAGTACTTC
>TRBJ2-1|TRBV24-1|.|.
CATSDADGTYNEQFF
TGTGCCACCAGTGATGCAGACGGGACCTACAATGAGCAGTTCTTC
>TRBJ1-5|TRBV28|many|.
CASSRGGGNQPQHF
TGTGCCAGCAGCCGCGGGGGGGGCAATCAGCCCCAGCATTTT
>TRBJ1-2|TRBV18|.|.
CASSSFRANTNYGYTF
TGTGCCAGCTCATCCTTCCGGGCGAATACTAACTATGGCTACACCTTC
>TRBJ1-4|TRBV12-3/TRBV12-4|many|.
CASRTIPGEKLFF
TGTGCCAGCAGAACTATCCCCGGGGAAAAACTGTTTTTT
>TRBJ1-1|TRBV2|.|.
CASTPIRNTEAFF
TGTGCCAGCACCCCCATCAGGAACACTGAAGCTTTCTTT
>TRBJ2-5|TRBV20-1|few|.
CSARDLRSTGTQYF
TGCAGTGCTAGAGATCTGCGGTCCACCGGGACCCAGTACTTC
>TRBJ1-1|TRBV2|.|TRBD1
CASTTDRVRAFF
TGTGCCAGCACCACGGACAGGGTTCGAGCTTTCTTT
>TRBJ2-5|TRBV7-7|few|TRBD2
CASSKLLAGGGETQYF
TGTGCCAGCAGCAAACTTTTAGCGGGAGGAGGGGAGACCCAGTACTTC
>TRBJ2-1|TRBV12-3/TRBV12-4|.|TRBD2
CASSPYGRENEQFF
TGTGCCAGCAGCCCTTACGGGAGGGAGAATGAGCAGTTCTTC
>TRBJ2-2|TRBV20-1|few|.
CSASLRGNTGELFF
TGCAGTGCTAGTCTCAGGGGGAACACCGGGGAGCTGTTTTTT
>TRBJ2-7|TRBV6-2/TRBV6-3|few|TRBD2
CASGASGTHEQYF
TGTGCCAGCGGGGCTAGCGGGACCCACGAGCAGTACTTC
>TRBJ2-1|TRBV19|.|TRBD2
CASSRPPGSGGTYNEQFF
TGTGCCAGTAGTAGGCCCCCGGGAAGCGGGGGGACTTACAATGAGCAGTTCTTC
>TRBJ2-1|TRBV7-6|.|TRBD2
CASSLVASGALNEQFF
TGTGCCAGCAGCTTAGTGGCTAGCGGGGCCCTCAATGAGCAGTTCTTC
>TRBJ2-7|TRBV7-9|.|.
CASSPLGPGFGEQYF
TGTGCCAGCAGCCCTCTAGGTCCGGGGTTTGGGGAGCAGTACTTC
>TRBJ1-2|TRBV7-9|.|.
CASSFEDRSYGYTF
TGTGCCAGCAGCTTTGAGGACAGATCCTATGGCTACACCTTC
>TRBJ1-6|TRBV6-1|.|.
CASSVRGGMSYNSPLHF
TGTGCCAGCAGTGTCCGAGGGGGGATGTCCTATAATTCACCCCTCCACTTT
>TRBJ1-4|TRBV12-3/TRBV12-4|.|TRBD1
CASSTGTVFNEKLFF
TGTGCCAGCAGCACCGGGACAGTATTTAATGAAAAACTGTTTTTT
>TRBJ2-5|TRBV5-3|.|.
CARSRSKVGRKTQYF
TGTGCCAGAAGCCGTTCCAAAGTGGGAAGGAAGACCCAGTACTTC
>TRBJ2-4|TRBV2|once|.
CASSVSGKNIQYF
TGTGCCAGCTCAGTATCAGGGAAAAACATTCAGTACTTC
>TRBJ1-1|TRBV7-6|.|.
CASSLDPDTEAFF
TGTGCCAGCAGCTTAGACCCCGACACTGAAGCTTTCTTT
>TRBJ1-4|TRBV7-8|many|TRBD1
CASSQSGQGGGGWNEKLFF
TGTGCCAGCAGCCAGTCCGGACAGGGAGGGGGCGGATGGAATGAAAAACTGTTTTTT
>TRBJ2-7|TRBV6-1|.|TRBD2
CASSYAGLVGEQYF
TGTGCCAGCAGTTACGCCGGACTAGTTGGCGAGCAGTACTTC
>TRBJ2-7|TRBV28|.|.
CACSDQQGGPSSYEQYF
TGTGCCTGCAGTGACCAACAAGGCGGGCCGAGCTCCTACGAGCAGTACTTC
>TRBJ1-4|TRBV7-2|many|.
CASSPDRRIEKLFF
TGTGCCAGCAGCCCCGACAGGCGGATAGAAAAACTGTTTTTT
>TRBJ1-6|TRBV7-8|few|TRBD1
CASIPTGQDHNSPLHF
TGTGCCAGCATCCCGACAGGGCAAGATCATAATTCACCCCTCCACTTT